This T cell receptor beta chain came from a study of blood T cell repertoires in COVID-19. Seattle patient enrollment occurred during active infection, with longitudinal follow-up thereafter. Methods used by the authors: Estimated nucleated cell counts came from reference gene primer amplification. Assay: immunoSEQ multiplex PCR; the TCRdb copy retains only in-frame clones and omits some. The DNA gave D and trimming, while V, J and clone size come from that table. The sample holds over 250,000 clones, 91% seen once. The germline gives CDR1 MDHEN, CDR2 SYDVKM. With V trimmed by 4 bases and J by 7 bases, 15 bases remained unmatched. The CDR3 covers 16 residues.

The chain couples TRBV28 to TRBJ1-2; 7 nucleotides agree with TRBD1. This sequence originates from a person aged 18 to 30 with COVID-19, enrolled during active disease. Material for sequencing was peripheral blood. CDR3 sequence: CASSYAGGRGSRGYTF. CDR3 nucleotide sequence: TGTGCCAGCAGTTATGCGGGGGGCAGGGGGTCCCGTGGCTACACCTTC.